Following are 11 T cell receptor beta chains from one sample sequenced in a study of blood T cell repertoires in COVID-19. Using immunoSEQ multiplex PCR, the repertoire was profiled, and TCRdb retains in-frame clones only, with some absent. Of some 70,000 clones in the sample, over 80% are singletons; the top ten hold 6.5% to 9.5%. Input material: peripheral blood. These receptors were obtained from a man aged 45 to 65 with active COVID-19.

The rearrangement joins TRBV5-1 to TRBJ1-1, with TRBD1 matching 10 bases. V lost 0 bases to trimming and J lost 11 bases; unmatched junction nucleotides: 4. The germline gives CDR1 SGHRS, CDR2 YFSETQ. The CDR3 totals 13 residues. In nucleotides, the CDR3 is TGCGCCAGCAGCTTGGAAAGACAGGGGGCCGCTTTCTTT. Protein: CASSLERQGAAFF.

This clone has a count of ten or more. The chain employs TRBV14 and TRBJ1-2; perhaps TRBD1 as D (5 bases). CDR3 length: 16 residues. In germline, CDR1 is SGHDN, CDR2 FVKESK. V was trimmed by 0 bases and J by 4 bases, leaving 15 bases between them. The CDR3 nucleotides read TGTGCCAGCAGCCAAGAGAGCAGGGCCCGCGTCTATGGCTACACCTTC. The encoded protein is CASSQESRARVYGYTF.

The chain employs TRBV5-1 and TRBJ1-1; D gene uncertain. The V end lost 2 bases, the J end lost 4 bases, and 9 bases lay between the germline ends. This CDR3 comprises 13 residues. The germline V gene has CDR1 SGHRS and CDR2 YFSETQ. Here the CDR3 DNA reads TGCGCCAGCAGCTTAACGGGGAGCACTGAAGCTTTCTTT. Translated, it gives CASSLTGSTEAFF.

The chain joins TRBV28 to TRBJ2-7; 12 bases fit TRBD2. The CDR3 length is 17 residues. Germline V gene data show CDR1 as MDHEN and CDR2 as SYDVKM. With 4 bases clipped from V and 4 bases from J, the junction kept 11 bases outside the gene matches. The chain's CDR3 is CASSSLAGGLSGYEQYF. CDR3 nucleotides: TGTGCCAGCAGTTCTCTAGCGGGGGGGCTATCCGGGTACGAGCAGTACTTC.

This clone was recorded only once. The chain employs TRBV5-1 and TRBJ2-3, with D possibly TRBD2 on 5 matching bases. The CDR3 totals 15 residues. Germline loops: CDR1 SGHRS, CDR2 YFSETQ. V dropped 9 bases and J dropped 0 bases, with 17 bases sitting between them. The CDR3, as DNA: TGCGCCACCCAGCAGGTCCCGGGGAGCACAGATACGCAGTATTTT. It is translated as CATQQVPGSTDTQYF.

Here the CDR3 DNA reads TGTGCCAGCAGTTTGCTGGACAGGGATGCGGATGAAAAACTGTTTTTT. Protein product: CASSLLDRDADEKLFF. The chain is built from TRBV28 and TRBJ1-4; TRBD1 matches 8 bases. Per germline, CDR1 MDHEN and CDR2 SYDVKM. The ends lost 3 bases at V and 6 bases at J; junction bases unmatched: 9. The CDR3 totals 16 residues. The whole variable domain, remainder taken from reference TRBV28 and TRBJ1-4, is DVKVTQSSRYLVKRTGEKVFLECVQDMDHENMFWYRQDPGLGLRLIYFSYDVKMKEKGDIPEGYSVSREKKERFSLILESASTNQTSMYLCASSLLDRDADEKLFFGSGTQLSVL.

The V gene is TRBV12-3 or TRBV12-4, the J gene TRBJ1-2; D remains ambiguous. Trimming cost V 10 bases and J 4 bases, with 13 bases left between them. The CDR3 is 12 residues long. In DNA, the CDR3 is TGTGCCATAAGAGGGTTATCCTATGGCTACACCTTC. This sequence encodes CAIRGLSYGYTF.

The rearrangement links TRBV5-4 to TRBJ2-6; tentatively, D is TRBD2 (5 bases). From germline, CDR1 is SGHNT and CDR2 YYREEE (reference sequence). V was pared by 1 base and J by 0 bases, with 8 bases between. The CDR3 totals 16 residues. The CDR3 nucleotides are TGTGCCAGCAGCTTGAGAGGGTACTCTGGGGCCAACGTCCTGACTTTC. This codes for CASSLRGYSGANVLTF.

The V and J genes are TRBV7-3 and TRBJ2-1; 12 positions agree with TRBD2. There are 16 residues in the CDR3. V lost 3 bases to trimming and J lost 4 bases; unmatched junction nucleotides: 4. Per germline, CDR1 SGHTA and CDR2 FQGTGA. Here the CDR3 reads CASSFQTSGRYNEQFF. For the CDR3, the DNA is TGTGCCAGCAGCTTCCAGACTAGCGGGAGATACAATGAGCAGTTCTTC.

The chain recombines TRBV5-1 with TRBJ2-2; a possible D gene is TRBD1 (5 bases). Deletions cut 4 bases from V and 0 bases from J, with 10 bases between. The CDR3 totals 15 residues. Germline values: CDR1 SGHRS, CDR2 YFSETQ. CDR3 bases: TGCGCCAGCAGCCAGGGCTTTCCGAACACCGGGGAGCTGTTTTTT. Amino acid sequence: CASSQGFPNTGELFF.

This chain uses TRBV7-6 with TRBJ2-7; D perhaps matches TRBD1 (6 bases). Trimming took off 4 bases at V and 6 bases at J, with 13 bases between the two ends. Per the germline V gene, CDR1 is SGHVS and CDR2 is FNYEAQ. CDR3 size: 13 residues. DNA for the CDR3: TGTGCCAGCAGCTCGAACGTGGGGGCCGAGCAGTACTTC. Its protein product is CASSSNVGAEQYF.